This T cell receptor (beta chain) was observed in a study of pediatric ulcerative colitis. The repertoire was sequenced with immunoSEQ multiplex PCR; TCRdb's copy has only in-frame clones and lacks some. Of under 45,000 clones listed, around 78% are singletons. This CDR3 has 12 residues. V lost 8 bases to trimming and J lost 7 bases, with 17 bases between them. The germline gives CDR1 GTSNPN, CDR2 SVGIG (reference sequence). The chain carries TRBV30 and TRBJ2-5, with D perhaps TRBD2 (5 bases). The material sequenced was blood. The clonotype originates from a girl aged 5-17 years with moderate ulcerative colitis. The CDR3 coding sequence is TGTGCCGGAGGTATTGTGGGTGGGACCCAGTACTTC. It encodes CAGGIVGGTQYF.